This T cell receptor (beta chain) was identified in a study of blood T cell repertoires in COVID-19 (dated by TCRdb to about 2020). Regarding the study in general: The collaborator samples originated in the United States, Italy and Spain and spanned the acute and convalescent phases of COVID-19. The material from the prospective study consisted of cDNA or gDNA derived from T cells, B-cell-depleted T cells, or PBMCs. The dataset comprised deeply sampled blood TCRbeta repertoires from subjects exposed to, actively infected with, or recovered from COVID-19. The repertoires were made available in a free public database intended to serve as a resource for research on the immune response to SARS-CoV-2. Samples came from the ongoing ImmuneRACE study (first 160 participants) plus 1,254 subjects from 6 global collaborators. Sample metadata almost always included a de-identified subject ID, COVID-19 status, age in years and sex. Where HLA class I and class II types were available, the types were taken from metadata supplied by the sample provider, not from assay-based typing. What the study reported, not specific to this receptor: The quantity of clinical and demographic metadata differed by source and by participant and was supplied without curation.

Turning to this clone: Its antigen remains unidentified. Per-nucleotide qualities are absent, and no much larger clonotype sits a single base away.

The collaborating institutions used their own protocols to collect whole blood in K2EDTA tubes. For TCRbeta analysis, collaborators shipped samples as frozen whole blood, isolated PBMCs, or DNA extracted from either of those sample types. TCRbeta CDR3 regions were amplified from genomic DNA by means of the immunoSEQ Assay, a bias-controlled multiplex PCR. The paper's data handling went like this. The number of nucleated cells in each sample was estimated by amplification of reference gene primers within the assay. To quantify the absolute abundance of each unique TCRbeta CDR3 rearrangement, sequence reads were collapsed and filtered. For each sample, productive Simpson clonality was calculated as the square root of Simpson's diversity index over productive rearrangements. TCRdb's version of the immuneACCESS table is confined to in-frame rearrangements and falls short of the full clone set. An unresolved V gene accounts for under half of the shortfall where checked; the remainder is of unknown origin. That table is the source of V, J and clone size, and D and trimming were worked out from the DNA. Here the sample has 50,000 to 65,000 clones; about nine tenths occur a single time. The ten largest clonotypes hold roughly 3.2% of the sample.

Sequenced material: peripheral blood. The receptor was isolated from a middle-aged man with active COVID-19.

The bases are TGTGCCAGCAGCCCCGGGACTCCTCAAGGCACAGATACGCAGTATTTT. It encodes CASSPGTPQGTDTQYF. The chain uses TRBV13 and TRBJ2-3, with a tentative D gene TRBD2 over 6 matching bases. Inclusive of the bounding cysteine and phenylalanine, the CDR3 is 16 residues long. CDR3 DNA only is kept here, 48 bases in frame from base 1. Deletion took 5 bases off V and 1 base off J, with a span of 16 bases between the germline ends. CDR1 and CDR2 were assigned from the germline V gene (reference sequence) as PRHDT and FYEKMQ. Joined to the reference TRBV13 and TRBJ2-3 proteins, this CDR3 gives the full variable domain: AAGVIQSPRHLIKEKRETATLKCYPIPRHDTVYWYQQGPGQDPQFLISFYEKMQSDKGSIPDRFSAQQFSDYHSELNMSSLELGDSALYFCASSPGTPQGTDTQYFGPGTRLTVL.